This T cell receptor beta chain was recorded in a study of T-cell memory formation after mild COVID-19. One entry per CDR3 protein results from TCRdb running MiXCR on the 5' RACE reads. The sample includes around 260,000 distinct CDR3 sequences, around 16% of them seen just once. This clonotype appeared a few times. The sequence was obtained from a man aged 18 to 29 who had mild COVID-19 (a few samples of this study predate the infection). Cell type and time point are not known. Material: PBMCs or a T cell subset sorted from them (not recorded which).

Written as DNA, the CDR3 is TGCGCCAGCAGCTCAGACACGGGAGGCCAGCCCCAGCATTTT. Protein product: CASSSDTGGQPQHF. This chain links TRBV5-1 with TRBJ1-5; D gene unclear. V lost 3 bases to trimming and J lost 7 bases, with 14 bases between them. Germline values: CDR1 SGHRS, CDR2 YFSETQ. CDR3 length: 14 amino acids. Together with reference TRBV5-1 and TRBJ1-5, the CDR3 gives the full variable domain: KAGVTQTPRYLIKTRGQQVTLSCSPISGHRSVSWYQQTPGQGLQFLFEYFSETQRNKGNFPGRFSGRQFSNSRSEMNVSTLELGDSALYLCASSSDTGGQPQHFGDGTRLSIL.